This TCR beta chain was recovered during a study of blood T cell repertoires in COVID-19. Sequenced by immunoSEQ multiplex PCR; TCRdb stores in-frame clones only, minus some. The sample includes about 74,000 clones, approximately 80% of them seen just once. V lost 6 bases to trimming and J lost 3 bases; unmatched junction nucleotides: 7. Germline loops: CDR1 KGHSH, CDR2 LQKENI. The CDR3 contains 15 residues. The material sequenced was peripheral blood. The V gene is TRBV18, the J gene TRBJ1-5, with 8 bases lining up with TRBD1. The TCR was taken from a human donor in a cohort sampled during active COVID-19. The CDR3 DNA follows: TGTGCCAGCTCCCGGGGGACAGGTCTCAATCAGCCCCAGCATTTT. This translates into CASSRGTGLNQPQHF.